The clone carrying this TCR beta chain was picked up one time. The PCR was carried out with 60 Vbeta primers and 13 Jbeta primers. The repertoire was sequenced with immunoSEQ multiplex PCR; TCRdb's copy has only in-frame clones and lacks some. The data contain hundreds of thousands of clones, around 80% of them singletons. The germline V gene encodes CDR1 LNHDA and CDR2 SQIVND (reference sequence). The CDR3 loop spans 14 amino acids. V was clipped by 9 bases and J by 0 bases, with 13 bases between them. The data are from a study of cytomegalovirus exposure and HLA in healthy donors. This chain joins TRBV19 and TRBJ2-3, with unresolved D. The TCR was taken from a boy younger than 10 in good health and CMV-seronegative. Sample: PBMCs. The CDR3 spells CASNSGSSTDTQYF. The CDR3 coding sequence is TGTGCCAGCAATTCCGGGTCTAGCACAGATACGCAGTATTTT.